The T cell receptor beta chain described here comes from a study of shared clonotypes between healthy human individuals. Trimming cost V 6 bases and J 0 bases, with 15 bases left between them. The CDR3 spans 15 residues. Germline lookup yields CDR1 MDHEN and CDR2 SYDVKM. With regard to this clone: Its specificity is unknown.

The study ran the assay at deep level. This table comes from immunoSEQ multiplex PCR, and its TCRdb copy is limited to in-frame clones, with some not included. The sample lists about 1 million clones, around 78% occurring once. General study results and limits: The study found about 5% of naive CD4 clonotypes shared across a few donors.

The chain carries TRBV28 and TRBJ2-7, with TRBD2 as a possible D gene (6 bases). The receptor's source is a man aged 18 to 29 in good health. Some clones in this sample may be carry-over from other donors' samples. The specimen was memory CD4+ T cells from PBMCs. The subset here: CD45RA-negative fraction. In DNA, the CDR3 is TGTGCCAGCAGGGGCTCGGCGGGGAACTCCTACGAGCAGTACTTC. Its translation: CASRGSAGNSYEQYF.